The 20 T cell receptor beta chains below come from one sample, sequenced in a study of blood T cell repertoires in COVID-19. Clones were sequenced by immunoSEQ multiplex PCR, and TCRdb holds only the in-frame ones, with some missing. Of roughly 120,000 clones listed, approximately 80% were seen once; the top ten hold less than 2%. The specimen was peripheral blood. The receptor set was obtained from a man aged 65-85 years with acute or convalescent COVID-19.

The chain combines TRBV28 with TRBJ1-1; possibly TRBD1 for D (6 bases). The CDR3 spans 14 residues. Germline V gives CDR1 MDHEN, CDR2 SYDVKM. Deletions cut 2 bases from V and 0 bases from J, with 7 bases between. In nucleotides, the CDR3 is TGTGCCAGCAGTTTAGGGGGCGTGAACACTGAAGCTTTCTTT. This gives the protein CASSLGGVNTEAFF.

J is TRBJ2-3 and V is TRBV7-9; D gene uncertain. The germline V gene has CDR1 SEHNR and CDR2 FQNEAQ (reference sequence). Between the trimmed V and J ends, which lost 1 base and 1 base, there was a span of 12 bases. The CDR3 consists of 16 residues. CDR3 residues: CASSLVTYYGTDTQYF. CDR3 nucleotide sequence: TGTGCCAGCAGCTTAGTCACGTACTATGGCACAGATACGCAGTATTTT.

The rearrangement uses TRBV27 and TRBJ2-7; possibly TRBD2 for D (6 bases). The CDR3 has 14 amino acids. The germline V gene encodes CDR1 MNHEY and CDR2 SMNVEV (reference sequence). Trimming left V 4 bases short and J 3 bases short, with 13 bases between. CDR3 sequence (DNA): TGTGCCAGCAGTTCTTTGGTGGGGGGCTACGAGCAGTACTTC. The encoded protein is CASSSLVGGYEQYF.

The chain uses TRBV11-2 and TRBJ1-1; TRBD1 aligns across 7 bases. From germline, CDR1 is SGHAT and CDR2 FQNNGV. Losses at the gene ends were 5 bases for V and 0 bases for J; bases not matched to a gene: 0. The CDR3 spans 13 residues. The CDR3 region has the DNA TGTGCCAGCAGCGACAGGGTGAACACTGAAGCTTTCTTT. Its translation: CASSDRVNTEAFF.

V usage is TRBV5-1 and J usage is TRBJ2-5, with 10 bases that match TRBD2. The junction had 7 bases not matched to a gene; V was cut back by 4 bases and J by 7 bases. Germline V CDR1 and CDR2: SGHRS, YFSETQ. The CDR3 is made up of 14 amino acids. CDR3 sequence: CASSTPSGGGTQYF. CDR3 coding DNA: TGCGCCAGCAGCACCCCTAGCGGGGGTGGGACCCAGTACTTC.

This chain uses TRBV10-2 with TRBJ2-5; 15 nucleotides match TRBD2. This CDR3 has 15 residues. The germline V gene has CDR1 WSHSY and CDR2 SAAADI. The V gene end was trimmed by 6 bases and the J gene end by 1 base; junction bases not matched to a gene: 0. The CDR3 DNA reads TGCGCCAGCAGGGGACTAGCGGGGGGCCAAGAGACCCAGTACTTC. It translates to CASRGLAGGQETQYF.

The V call is TRBV10-3, the J call TRBJ1-5; 8 nucleotides agree with TRBD1. V lost 6 bases to trimming and J lost 2 bases; unmatched junction nucleotides: 6. This CDR3 spans 15 amino acids. Germline CDR1 is ENHRY and CDR2 is SYGVKD. The CDR3 reads CAIRAGGSGNQPQHF. DNA of the CDR3: TGTGCCATCAGAGCAGGGGGCAGCGGCAATCAGCCCCAGCATTTT.

This clone has only a few counts. The J gene is TRBJ1-4, the V gene TRBV7-6; D unclear. The V end lost 5 bases, the J end lost 0 bases, and 7 bases lay between the germline ends. The CDR3 runs 14 residues. Germline CDR1 reads SGHVS; CDR2 reads FNYEAQ. This chain's CDR3 is CASSPGTTNEKLFF. The CDR3 nucleotides read TGTGCCAGCAGCCCAGGAACAACTAATGAAAAACTGTTTTTT.

The chain uses TRBV19 and TRBJ1-6; maybe TRBD1 (5 bases). V was clipped by 8 bases and J by 10 bases, with 24 bases between them. Germline V lookup: CDR1 LNHDA, CDR2 SQIVND (reference sequence). The CDR3 has 16 residues. CDR3 region: CASREAGRRGRSPLHF. CDR3 in DNA: TGTGCCAGTCGGGAAGCCGGGAGGAGGGGTAGATCACCCCTCCACTTT.

This clone appeared a few times. The chain recombines TRBV4-1 with TRBJ2-3; TRBD2 aligns across 10 bases. This CDR3 has 18 residues. Looked up from germline, CDR1 is MGHRA and CDR2 is YSYEKL. V dropped 3 bases and J dropped 0; count of bases not matched to a gene: 9. CDR3 amino acids: CASSQTRLAGPSTDTQYF. The DNA of the CDR3 is TGCGCCAGCAGCCAGACCAGACTAGCGGGTCCTAGCACAGATACGCAGTATTTT.

This chain links TRBV7-9 with TRBJ1-2; 8 bases agree with TRBD1. Germline V gives CDR1 SEHNR, CDR2 FQNEAQ (reference sequence). Losses at the gene ends were 0 bases for V and 0 bases for J; bases not matched to a gene: 6. The CDR3 is 17 amino acids. CDR3 in amino acids: CASSLAISGQANYGYTF. The CDR3 region has the DNA TGTGCCAGCAGCTTAGCGATTTCGGGACAGGCTAACTATGGCTACACCTTC.

This clone was detected a few times. V and J are TRBV10-3 and TRBJ1-6; D may be TRBD1 (5 bases). Trimming removed 10 bases from V and 2 bases from J, with 9 bases in between. Germline assignment: CDR1 ENHRY and CDR2 SYGVKD. CDR3 length: 13 residues. In DNA, the CDR3 is TGTGCCACCCAGACAGCCTATAATTCACCCCTCCACTTT. Its translation: CATQTAYNSPLHF.

The V gene is TRBV5-1, the J gene TRBJ2-7, with 9 bases matching TRBD1. Germline CDR1 SGHRS, CDR2 YFSETQ. V shed 7 bases, J shed 0 bases, and the junction held 5 bases outside the gene matches. The CDR3 loop spans 14 amino acids. This chain's CDR3 is CASRRTGDSYEQYF. The CDR3 nucleotides are TGCGCCAGCCGACGGACAGGGGACTCCTACGAGCAGTACTTC.

In nucleotides, the CDR3 is TGTGCCAGCAGCACCAGGTCTTCCCCCCGGTACACCGGGGAGCTGTTTTTT. It codes for CASSTRSSPRYTGELFF. This chain joins TRBV9 and TRBJ2-2; D unresolved. The ends were cut back, 4 bases at V and 3 bases at J, with 19 bases in the middle. There are 17 residues in the CDR3. The V gene's germline CDR1 is SGDLS and CDR2 YYNGEE.

The rearrangement uses TRBV7-3 and TRBJ1-2; possible D gene TRBD1, 5 bases. This CDR3 spans 13 amino acids. The germline V gene has CDR1 SGHTA and CDR2 FQGTGA. Trimming took 5 bases from V and 7 from J, leaving 14 bases between them. CDR3 coding DNA: TGTGCCAGCAGCCCCACACACGGGGGTGGCTACACCTTC. This gives the protein CASSPTHGGGYTF.

The chain combines TRBV25-1 with TRBJ1-2; D gene ambiguous. This CDR3 is built from 13 residues. V was trimmed by 4 bases and J by 0 bases, leaving 6 bases between them. Germline CDR1 MGHDK, CDR2 SYGVNS. The CDR3: CASSVRANYGYTF. The CDR3 DNA reads TGTGCCAGCAGTGTTCGGGCTAACTATGGCTACACCTTC.

V usage is TRBV7-8 and J usage is TRBJ1-4, with 7 bases that match TRBD1. Trimming removed 3 bases from V and 7 bases from J; junction bases left unmatched: 11. CDR3 length equals 16 residues. CDR1 and CDR2 from the germline V gene are SGHVS and FQNEAQ. This CDR3 is CASSFFGAGGSEKLFF. The DNA for the CDR3 is TGTGCCAGCAGCTTCTTTGGGGCAGGGGGTTCTGAAAAACTGTTTTTT. The whole variable domain, filled in from reference TRBV7-8 and TRBJ1-4, reads GAGVSQSPRYKVAKRGQDVALRCDPISGHVSLFWYQQALGQGPEFLTYFQNEAQLDKSGLPSDRFFAERPEGSVSTLKIQRTQQEDSAVYLCASSFFGAGGSEKLFFGSGTQLSVL.

The chain is built from TRBV2 and TRBJ2-5; perhaps TRBD2 as D (5 bases). CDR3 length: 17 amino acids. CDR1 and CDR2 from the germline V gene are SNHLY and FYNNEI. V was trimmed by 7 bases and J by 4 bases, leaving 25 bases between them. CDR3 residues: CASKGRTRTDTRETQYF. CDR3 nucleotides: TGTGCCAGCAAAGGGAGAACTAGGACGGATACAAGAGAGACCCAGTACTTC.

This chain uses TRBV5-1 with TRBJ2-1; possible D gene TRBD1, 6 bases. V shed 1 base and J shed 2 bases, with 10 bases lying between them. Germline assignment: CDR1 SGHRS and CDR2 YFSETQ. This CDR3 is built from 15 residues. CDR3: CASSLQGMTYNEQFF. The CDR3 region has the DNA TGCGCCAGCAGCTTGCAGGGGATGACCTACAATGAGCAGTTCTTC. Together with reference TRBV5-1 and TRBJ2-1, the CDR3 gives the full variable domain: KAGVTQTPRYLIKTRGQQVTLSCSPISGHRSVSWYQQTPGQGLQFLFEYFSETQRNKGNFPGRFSGRQFSNSRSEMNVSTLELGDSALYLCASSLQGMTYNEQFFGPGTRLTVL.

The rearrangement links TRBV6-5 to TRBJ2-3; 10 bases agree with TRBD2. CDR3 length equals 14 residues. With V trimmed by 6 bases and J by 5 bases, 5 bases remained unmatched. Germline V gives CDR1 MNHEY, CDR2 SVGAGI. This chain's CDR3 is CASSQAGGRDTQYF. The CDR3, as DNA: TGTGCCAGCAGCCAAGCGGGGGGGCGAGATACGCAGTATTTT.